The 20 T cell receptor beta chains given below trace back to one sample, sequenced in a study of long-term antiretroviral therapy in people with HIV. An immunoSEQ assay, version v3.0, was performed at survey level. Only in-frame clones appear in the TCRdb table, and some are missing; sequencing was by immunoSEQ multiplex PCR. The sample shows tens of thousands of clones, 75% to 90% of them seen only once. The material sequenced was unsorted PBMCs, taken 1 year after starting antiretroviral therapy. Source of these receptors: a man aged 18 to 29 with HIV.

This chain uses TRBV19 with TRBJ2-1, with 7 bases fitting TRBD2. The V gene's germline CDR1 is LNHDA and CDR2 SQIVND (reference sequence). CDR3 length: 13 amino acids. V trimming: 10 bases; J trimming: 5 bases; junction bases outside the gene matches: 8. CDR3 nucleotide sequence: TGTGCCATCGGCGGGAGTTGGAACAATGAGCAGTTCTTC. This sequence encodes CAIGGSWNNEQFF.

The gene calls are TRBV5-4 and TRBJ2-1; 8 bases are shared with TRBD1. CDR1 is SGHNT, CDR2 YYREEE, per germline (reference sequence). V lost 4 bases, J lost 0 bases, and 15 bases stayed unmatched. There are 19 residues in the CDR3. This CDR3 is CASSDQGGTGGSSYNEQFF. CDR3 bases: TGTGCCAGCAGCGATCAGGGGGGAACAGGGGGGAGCTCCTACAATGAGCAGTTCTTC. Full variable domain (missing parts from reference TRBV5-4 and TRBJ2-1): ETGVTQSPTHLIKTRGQQVTLRCSSQSGHNTVSWYQQALGQGPQFIFQYYREEENGRGNFPPRFSGLQFPNYSSELNVNALELDDSALYLCASSDQGGTGGSSYNEQFFGPGTRLTVL.

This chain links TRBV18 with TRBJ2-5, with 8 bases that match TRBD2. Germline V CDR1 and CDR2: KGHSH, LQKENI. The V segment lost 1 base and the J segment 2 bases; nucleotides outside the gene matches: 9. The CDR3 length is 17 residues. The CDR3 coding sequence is TGTGCCAGCTCACCACTCGGCACGGGGGGGCGGCAAGAGACCCAGTACTTC. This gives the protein CASSPLGTGGRQETQYF. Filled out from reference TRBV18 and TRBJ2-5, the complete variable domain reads NAGVMQNPRHLVRRRGQEARLRCSPMKGHSHVYWYRQLPEEGLKFMVYLQKENIIDESGMPKERFSAEFPKEGPSILRIQQVVRGDSAAYFCASSPLGTGGRQETQYFGPGTRLLVL.

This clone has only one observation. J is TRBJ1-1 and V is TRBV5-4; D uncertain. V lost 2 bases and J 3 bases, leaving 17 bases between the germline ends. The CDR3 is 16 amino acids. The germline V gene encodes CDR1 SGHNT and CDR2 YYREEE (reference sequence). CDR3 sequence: CASSFFAAREDTEAFF. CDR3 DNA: TGTGCCAGCAGCTTTTTTGCCGCGAGAGAGGACACTGAAGCTTTCTTT.

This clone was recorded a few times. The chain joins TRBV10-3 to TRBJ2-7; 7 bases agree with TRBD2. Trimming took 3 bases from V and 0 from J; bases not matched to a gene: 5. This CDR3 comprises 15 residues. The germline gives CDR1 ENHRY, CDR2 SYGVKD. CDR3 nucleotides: TGTGCCATCAGTGACCGCCAGCGGGACTCCTACGAGCAGTACTTC. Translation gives CAISDRQRDSYEQYF.

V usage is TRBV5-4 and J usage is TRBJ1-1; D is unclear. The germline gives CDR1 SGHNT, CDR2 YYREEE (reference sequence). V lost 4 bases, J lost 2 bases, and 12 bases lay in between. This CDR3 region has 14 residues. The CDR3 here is CASSIVGDNTEAFF. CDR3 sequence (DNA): TGTGCCAGCAGCATCGTCGGGGATAACACTGAAGCTTTCTTT.

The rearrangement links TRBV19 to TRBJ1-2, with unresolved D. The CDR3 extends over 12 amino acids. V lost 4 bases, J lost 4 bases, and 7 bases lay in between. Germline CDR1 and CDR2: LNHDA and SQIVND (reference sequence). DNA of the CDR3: TGTGCCAGTAGTACTAGTATCTATGGCTACACCTTC. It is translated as CASSTSIYGYTF.

The CDR3 protein is CASSPLGPPTNEKLFF. Here the CDR3 DNA reads TGTGCCAGCTCACCTTTGGGACCGCCAACTAATGAAAAACTGTTTTTT. The chain combines TRBV18 with TRBJ1-4; a possible D gene is TRBD1 (5 bases). This CDR3 is built from 16 residues. The V and J ends lost 3 bases and 0 bases respectively, with 11 bases between them. The germline gives CDR1 KGHSH, CDR2 LQKENI.

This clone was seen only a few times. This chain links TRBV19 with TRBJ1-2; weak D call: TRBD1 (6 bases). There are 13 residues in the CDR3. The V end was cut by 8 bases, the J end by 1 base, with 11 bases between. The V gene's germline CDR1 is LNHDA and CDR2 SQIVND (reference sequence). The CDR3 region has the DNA TGTGCCAGTGGACAGCCGATTAACTATGGCTACACCTTC. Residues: CASGQPINYGYTF.

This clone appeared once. The CDR3 nucleotides are TGTGCCAGCAGTGGGGGGTCGACAGGGAGAGAAGAGACCCAGTACTTC. Amino acid sequence: CASSGGSTGREETQYF. The chain couples TRBV9 to TRBJ2-5; D is possibly TRBD1 (7 bases). The V and J ends lost 5 bases and 3 bases respectively, with 20 bases between them. CDR1 SGDLS and CDR2 YYNGEE come from the germline V gene. This CDR3 is 16 amino acids long.

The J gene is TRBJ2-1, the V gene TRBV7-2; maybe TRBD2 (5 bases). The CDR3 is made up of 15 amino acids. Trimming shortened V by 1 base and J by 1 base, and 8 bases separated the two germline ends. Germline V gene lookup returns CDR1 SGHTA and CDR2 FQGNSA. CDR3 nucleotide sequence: TGTGCCAGCAGCTTAGAGCGGAATTCCTACAATGAGCAGTTCTTC. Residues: CASSLERNSYNEQFF.

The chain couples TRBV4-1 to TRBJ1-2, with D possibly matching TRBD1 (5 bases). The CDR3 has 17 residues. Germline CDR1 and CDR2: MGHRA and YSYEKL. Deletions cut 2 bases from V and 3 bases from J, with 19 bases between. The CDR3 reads CASSQTPQGSSYYGYTF. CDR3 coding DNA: TGCGCCAGCAGCCAAACCCCTCAGGGTAGCTCATACTATGGCTACACCTTC.

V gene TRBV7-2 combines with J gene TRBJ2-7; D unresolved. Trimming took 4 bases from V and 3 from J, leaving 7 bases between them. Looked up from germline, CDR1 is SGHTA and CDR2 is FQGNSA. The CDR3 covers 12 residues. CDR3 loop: CASSSILYEQYF. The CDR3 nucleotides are TGTGCCAGCAGCTCCATCCTCTACGAGCAGTACTTC. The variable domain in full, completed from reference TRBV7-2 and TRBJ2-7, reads GAGVSQSPSNKVTEKGKDVELRCDPISGHTALYWYRQSLGQGLEFLIYFQGNSAPDKSGLPSDRFSAERTGGSVSTLTIQRTQQEDSAVYLCASSSILYEQYFGPGTRLTVT.

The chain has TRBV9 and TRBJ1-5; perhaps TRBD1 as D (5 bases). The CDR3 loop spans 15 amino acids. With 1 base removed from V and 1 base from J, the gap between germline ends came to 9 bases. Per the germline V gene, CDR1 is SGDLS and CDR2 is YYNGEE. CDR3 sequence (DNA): TGTGCCAGCAGCGTAAACGGGGGAAGCAATCAGCCCCAGCATTTT. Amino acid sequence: CASSVNGGSNQPQHF.

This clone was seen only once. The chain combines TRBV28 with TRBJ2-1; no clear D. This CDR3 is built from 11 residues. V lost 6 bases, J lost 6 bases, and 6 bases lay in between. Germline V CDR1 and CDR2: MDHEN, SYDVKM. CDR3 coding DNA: TGTGCCAGCAGCCATGGCAATGAGCAGTTCTTC. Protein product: CASSHGNEQFF.

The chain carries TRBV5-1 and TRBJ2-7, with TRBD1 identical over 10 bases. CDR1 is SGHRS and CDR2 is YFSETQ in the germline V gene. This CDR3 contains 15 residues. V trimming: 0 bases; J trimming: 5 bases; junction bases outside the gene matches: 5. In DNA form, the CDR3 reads TGCGCCAGCAGCTTGGCCCCGGGACAGGGGAACGAGCAGTACTTC. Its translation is CASSLAPGQGNEQYF.

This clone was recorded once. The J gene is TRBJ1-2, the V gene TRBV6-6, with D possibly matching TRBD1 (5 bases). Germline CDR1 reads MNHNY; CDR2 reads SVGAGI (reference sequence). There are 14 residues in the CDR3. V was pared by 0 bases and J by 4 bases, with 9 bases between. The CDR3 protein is CASSYSGASYGYTF. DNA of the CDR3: TGTGCCAGCAGTTACTCAGGGGCAAGCTATGGCTACACCTTC.

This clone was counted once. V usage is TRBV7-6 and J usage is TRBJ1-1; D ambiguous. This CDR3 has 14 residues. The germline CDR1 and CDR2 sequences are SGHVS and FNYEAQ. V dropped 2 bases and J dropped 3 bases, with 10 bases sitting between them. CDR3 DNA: TGTGCCAGCAGCTTATCTCCGTTGGACACTGAAGCTTTCTTT. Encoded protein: CASSLSPLDTEAFF.

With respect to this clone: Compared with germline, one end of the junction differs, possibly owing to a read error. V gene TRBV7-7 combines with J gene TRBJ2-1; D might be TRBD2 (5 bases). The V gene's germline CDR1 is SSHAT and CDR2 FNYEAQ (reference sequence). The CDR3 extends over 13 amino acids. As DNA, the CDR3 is TGTGCTAGCAGCTTAGAGAGGGACAATGAGCAGTTCTTC. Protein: CASSLERDNEQFF.

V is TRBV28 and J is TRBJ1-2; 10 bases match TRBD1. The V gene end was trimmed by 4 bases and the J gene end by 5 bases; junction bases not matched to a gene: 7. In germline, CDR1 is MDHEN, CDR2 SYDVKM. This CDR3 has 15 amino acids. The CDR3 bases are TGTGCCAGCAGTTCCGCCGGGACAGGGGCGTATGGCTACACCTTC. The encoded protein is CASSSAGTGAYGYTF.